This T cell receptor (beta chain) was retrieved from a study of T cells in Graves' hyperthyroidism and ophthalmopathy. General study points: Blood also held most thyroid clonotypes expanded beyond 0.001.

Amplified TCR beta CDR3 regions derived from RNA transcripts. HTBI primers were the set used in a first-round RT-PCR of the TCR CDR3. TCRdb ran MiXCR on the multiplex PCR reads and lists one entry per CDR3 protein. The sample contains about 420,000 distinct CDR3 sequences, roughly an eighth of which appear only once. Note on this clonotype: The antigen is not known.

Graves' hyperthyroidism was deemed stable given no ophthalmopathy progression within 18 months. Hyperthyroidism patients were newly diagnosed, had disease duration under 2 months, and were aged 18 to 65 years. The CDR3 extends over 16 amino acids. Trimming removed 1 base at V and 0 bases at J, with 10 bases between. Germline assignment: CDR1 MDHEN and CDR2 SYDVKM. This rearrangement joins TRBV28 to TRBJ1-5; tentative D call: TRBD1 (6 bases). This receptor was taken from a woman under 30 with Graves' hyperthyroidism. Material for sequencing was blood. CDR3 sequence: CASSLLGGNSNQPQHF. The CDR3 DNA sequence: TGTGCCAGCAGTTTATTAGGGGGTAATAGCAATCAGCCCCAGCATTTT.